This T cell receptor beta chain stems from a study of cytomegalovirus exposure and HLA in healthy donors. Concerning this clone itself: The antigen is not known.

Study-wide results and caveats: Donors were assumed by presence/absence analyses to have roughly uniform sequencing depth. Later analysis identified 16,000 or so TCR beta sequences associated with HLA alleles, using a false discovery rate threshold of 0.05. The only immune exposure information that was available was CMV serostatus.

The CDR3 has 13 residues. The germline gives CDR1 MNHNS, CDR2 SASEGT. Primers for the PCR totalled 60 Vbeta and 13 Jbeta. Sequenced by immunoSEQ multiplex PCR; TCRdb stores in-frame clones only, minus some. The sample has approximately 100,000 clones, 74% seen once. This TCR came from a human donor in good health. Input material: PBMCs. This sequence joins TRBV6-1 and TRBJ2-5; D is uncertain. TRBJ2-7 matches the DNA end more closely, so the J call is doubtful. CDR3 nucleotide sequence: TGTGCCAGCAGTGTTGAGGCCTCCTACGAGCAGTACTTC. The encoded protein is CASSVEASYEQYF.